This passage covers 22 T cell receptor beta chains from one sample sequenced in a study of cytomegalovirus exposure and HLA in healthy donors. Sequenced by immunoSEQ multiplex PCR; TCRdb stores in-frame clones only, minus some. The table has 200,000 to 250,000 clones, over 75% seen once. Sequencing input: PBMCs. The receptors here all came from a woman aged 18-29 years in good health and CMV-seropositive.

The chain has TRBV5-1 and TRBJ1-1; D perhaps matches TRBD1 (6 bases). The CDR3 totals 14 residues. In germline, CDR1 is SGHRS, CDR2 YFSETQ. Trimming removed 2 bases from V and 4 bases from J, with 12 bases in between. The CDR3 DNA sequence: TGCGCCAGCAGCTTACAGGGTTTAGGCACTGAAGCTTTCTTT. Amino acid sequence: CASSLQGLGTEAFF. The full variable domain, completed using reference TRBV5-1 and TRBJ1-1, is KAGVTQTPRYLIKTRGQQVTLSCSPISGHRSVSWYQQTPGQGLQFLFEYFSETQRNKGNFPGRFSGRQFSNSRSEMNVSTLELGDSALYLCASSLQGLGTEAFFGQGTRLTVV.

The chain links TRBV27 to TRBJ2-1, with 14 bases that match TRBD2. J gave up 9 bases and V 5 bases, and 3 bases lay outside the gene matches. Germline CDR1 reads MNHEY; CDR2 reads SMNVEV (reference sequence). The CDR3 runs to 14 residues. In nucleotides, the CDR3 is TGTGCCAGCAGTCTGGGACTAGCGGGGGCTGAGCAGTTCTTC. This gives the protein CASSLGLAGAEQFF.

As for this clone: Sequence at one end of the junction differs from germline and may be a read error. The V gene is TRBV7-9, the J gene TRBJ2-7, with 9 bases aligning to TRBD1. Germline V gives CDR1 SEHNR, CDR2 FQNEAQ (reference sequence). This CDR3 comprises 11 residues. CDR3 loop: CASSWGQGGSF. In DNA form, the CDR3 reads TGTGCCAGCAGCTGGGGACAGGGTGGGAGCTTC.

This chain joins TRBV7-9 and TRBJ1-4; D might be TRBD1 (5 bases). CDR3 length: 16 amino acids. The germline V gene has CDR1 SEHNR and CDR2 FQNEAQ (reference sequence). With 0 bases removed from V and 5 bases from J, the gap between germline ends came to 13 bases. In nucleotides, the CDR3 is TGTGCCAGCAGCTTAGCATACAGGAGCCTAAATGAAAAACTGTTTTTT. Residues: CASSLAYRSLNEKLFF.

The rearrangement links TRBV5-1 to TRBJ1-1; TRBD1 agrees at 7 bases. The ends lost 0 bases at V and 7 bases at J; junction bases unmatched: 6. The germline V gene has CDR1 SGHRS and CDR2 YFSETQ. CDR3 length: 14 amino acids. CDR3 coding DNA: TGCGCCAGCAGCTTGGCGGGGACAGTCAATGAAGCTTTCTTT. Translation gives CASSLAGTVNEAFF.

The chain is built from TRBV6-5 and TRBJ1-1; D is unclear. Germline lookup yields CDR1 MNHEY and CDR2 SVGAGI. V dropped 4 bases and J dropped 0 bases, with 6 bases sitting between them. The CDR3 loop spans 13 amino acids. CDR3 in DNA: TGTGCCAGCAGTTCAGGTATGAACACTGAAGCTTTCTTT. Amino acids: CASSSGMNTEAFF.

This chain links TRBV29-1 with TRBJ2-5, with 9 positions matching TRBD1. The CDR3 spans 14 residues. Trimming took 2 bases from V and 5 from J; bases not matched to a gene: 6. Germline CDR1 and CDR2: SQVTM and ANQGSEA. Here the CDR3 reads CSVEYRGLRETQYF. The CDR3 bases are TGCAGCGTTGAATACAGGGGGCTGAGGGAGACCCAGTACTTC. The entire variable domain, with the rest obtained from reference TRBV29-1 and TRBJ2-5, is as follows: SAVISQKPSRDICQRGTSLTIQCQVDSQVTMMFWYRQQPGQSLTLIATANQGSEATYESGFVIDKFPISRPNLTFSTLTVSNMSPEDSSIYLCSVEYRGLRETQYFGPGTRLLVL.

The chain employs TRBV27 and TRBJ2-1; 10 bases map to TRBD2. The CDR3 has 16 residues. Per germline, CDR1 MNHEY and CDR2 SMNVEV (reference sequence). V lost 4 bases and J lost 10; bases outside the gene matches: 13. CDR3 region: CASSYLSLAGAGEQFF. The CDR3, as DNA: TGTGCCAGCAGTTATTTGTCGCTAGCGGGAGCTGGAGAGCAGTTCTTC.

The chain uses TRBV11-2 and TRBJ2-3; 10 positions match TRBD2. The germline gives CDR1 SGHAT, CDR2 FQNNGV. The CDR3 spans 18 residues. Trimming cost V 1 base and J 4 bases; bases outside gene matches: 11. The CDR3 reads CASSLVALAGDRADTQYF. CDR3 in DNA: TGTGCCAGCAGCTTAGTGGCGCTAGCGGGAGATCGAGCAGATACGCAGTATTTT.

This chain uses TRBV27 with TRBJ1-1, with no clear D. CDR3 length: 18 residues. V lost 1 base and J lost 6, with 24 bases in between. Germline-derived CDR1 and CDR2 are MNHEY and SMNVEV (reference sequence). CDR3 in DNA: TGTGCCAGCAGTTTATTCGTATCTGAGGAGGGCGAGGGTCCTGAAGCTTTCTTT. It specifies CASSLFVSEEGEGPEAFF.

This clone was detected a few times. The chain has TRBV27 and TRBJ2-6; 8 positions match TRBD1. V lost 5 bases, J lost 4 bases, and 10 bases stayed unmatched. Germline CDR1 is MNHEY and CDR2 is SMNVEV (reference sequence). The CDR3 consists of 17 residues. The CDR3 DNA follows: TGTGCCAGCAGTCCCCGGACAGGGCTCGTAGGGGCCAACGTCCTGACTTTC. It yields the protein CASSPRTGLVGANVLTF.

The chain has TRBV29-1 and TRBJ1-2; tentatively, D is TRBD1 (5 bases). Germline V lookup: CDR1 SQVTM, CDR2 ANQGSEA. The CDR3 has 14 amino acids. Trimming pared 2 bases from V and 0 bases from J, leaving 10 bases between. CDR3 in DNA: TGCAGCGTTGAACAGGGTTTCACTAACTATGGCTACACCTTC. It yields the protein CSVEQGFTNYGYTF.

This clone was seen only once. V usage is TRBV5-1 and J usage is TRBJ1-5; 7 bases agree with TRBD1. The CDR3 spans 16 residues. The germline CDR1 and CDR2 sequences are SGHRS and YFSETQ. With 4 bases clipped from V and 4 bases from J, the junction kept 11 bases outside the gene matches. The CDR3 region is CASSLGSGGLNQPQHF. The CDR3 DNA is TGCGCCAGCAGCCTGGGTTCAGGGGGACTTAATCAGCCCCAGCATTTT.

The chain is built from TRBV7-9 and TRBJ1-2; TRBD1 is a possible D gene (5 bases). Germline V gene sequence: CDR1 SEHNR, CDR2 FQNEAQ (reference sequence). Trimming cost V 5 bases and J 4 bases, with 20 bases left between them. The CDR3 loop spans 16 amino acids. The CDR3 here is CASSETTVQGAYGYTF. The CDR3 DNA sequence: TGTGCCAGCAGCGAAACGACAGTTCAAGGGGCCTATGGCTACACCTTC.

The chain combines TRBV25-1 with TRBJ1-2; TRBD1 agrees at 8 bases. In germline, CDR1 is MGHDK, CDR2 SYGVNS. The CDR3 is 15 amino acids. After removal of 7 bases from V and 7 bases from J, the junction contained 14 bases not matched to a gene. The CDR3 nucleotides are TGTGCCAGCACCCCGGCGGACAGGGCGGACGCTGGCTACACCTTC. Translating gives CASTPADRADAGYTF.

V is TRBV7-8 and J is TRBJ2-7; maybe TRBD2 (5 bases). Germline CDR1 SGHVS, CDR2 FQNEAQ. The CDR3 consists of 15 residues. The V and J ends lost 6 bases and 2 bases respectively, with 17 bases between them. This CDR3 is CASRISEVPTYEQYF. Here the CDR3 DNA reads TGTGCCAGCAGGATTTCGGAGGTCCCTACCTACGAGCAGTACTTC.

The chain is built from TRBV6-1 and TRBJ2-3; D remains ambiguous. The germline CDR1 and CDR2 sequences are MNHNS and SASEGT. The V end was cut by 4 bases, the J end by 2 bases, with 13 bases between. The CDR3 contains 15 residues. In DNA form, the CDR3 reads TGTGCCAGCAGTGGCTCGGTGTTGATCACAGATACGCAGTATTTT. Protein: CASSGSVLITDTQYF.

The chain recombines TRBV6-5 with TRBJ1-2; D is uncertain. CDR1 is MNHEY and CDR2 is SVGAGI in the germline V gene. Trimming left V 6 bases short and J 5 bases short, with 10 bases between. The CDR3 has 12 amino acids. CDR3 sequence (DNA): TGTGCCAGCAGCCGGGGAGGGTATGGCTACACCTTC. Translated, it gives CASSRGGYGYTF.

The genes are TRBV30 and TRBJ1-2, with TRBD1 as a possible D gene (5 bases). The germline gives CDR1 GTSNPN, CDR2 SVGIG (reference sequence). The CDR3 runs to 14 residues. V was trimmed by 2 bases and J by 0 bases, leaving 10 bases between them. Here the CDR3 reads CAWSPGGSNYGYTF. In DNA form, the CDR3 reads TGTGCCTGGAGTCCGGGGGGATCTAACTATGGCTACACCTTC.

This chain uses TRBV30 with TRBJ2-7; maybe TRBD1 (6 bases). The CDR3 spans 14 residues. Germline-derived CDR1 and CDR2 are GTSNPN and SVGIG (reference sequence). Trimming cost V 1 base and J 0 bases, with 10 bases left between them. The CDR3 bases are TGTGCCTGGAGTGGGGGACAAAACTCCTACGAGCAGTACTTC. Its protein product is CAWSGGQNSYEQYF. The whole variable domain, remainder taken from reference TRBV30 and TRBJ2-7, is SQTIHQWPATLVQPVGSPLSLECTVEGTSNPNLYWYRQAAGRGLQLLFYSVGIGQISSEVPQNLSASRPQDRQFILSSKKLLLSDSGFYLCAWSGGQNSYEQYFGPGTRLTVT.

V usage is TRBV10-3 and J usage is TRBJ1-2, with TRBD1 matching 7 bases. Losses at the gene ends were 11 bases for V and 8 bases for J; bases not matched to a gene: 20. Germline loops: CDR1 ENHRY, CDR2 SYGVKD. CDR3 length: 15 residues. The CDR3 nucleotides are TGTGCCGCGGGGACAGACCGGTCCGCTCCTCCCGGCTACACCTTC. Protein product: CAAGTDRSAPPGYTF.

The chain links TRBV27 to TRBJ2-7, with a possible D match to TRBD2 (6 bases). The CDR3 extends over 14 amino acids. The ends were cut back, 1 base at V and 1 base at J, with 8 bases in the middle. Germline CDR1 reads MNHEY; CDR2 reads SMNVEV (reference sequence). The chain's CDR3 is CASSLLGTSYEQYF. In DNA, the CDR3 is TGTGCCAGCAGTTTATTAGGGACTTCCTACGAGCAGTACTTC.